These 25 T cell receptor beta chains came from one sample sequenced in a study of shared clonotypes between healthy human individuals. Generated by immunoSEQ multiplex PCR, the TCRdb table keeps only in-frame clones and is missing some. This table holds some 2,500,000 clones, just under 95% found once. Sequenced sample: naive CD4+ T cells from PBMCs. The subset is: CD45RA+ positively selected. These receptors originate from a man between 18 and 35 years old in good health. Some clones in this sample may be carry-over from other donors' samples.

This rearrangement joins TRBV19 to TRBJ2-7; the match to TRBD1 covers 7 bases. Germline CDR1 and CDR2: LNHDA and SQIVND (reference sequence). V lost 1 base and J lost 0; bases outside the gene matches: 3. The CDR3 extends over 15 amino acids. The CDR3 sequence: CASSIAGTDSYEQYF. The DNA for the CDR3 is TGTGCCAGTAGTATAGCCGGGACAGACTCCTACGAGCAGTACTTC.

V is TRBV18 and J is TRBJ2-4; TRBD1 matches 9 bases. The CDR3 loop spans 16 amino acids. V lost 2 bases to trimming and J lost 7 bases; unmatched junction nucleotides: 9. Germline values: CDR1 KGHSH, CDR2 LQKENI. The CDR3 reads CASSPGTGSLVNIQYF. CDR3 in DNA: TGTGCCAGCTCACCAGGGACAGGGTCGTTGGTGAACATTCAGTACTTC. Looking up the rest from reference TRBV18 and TRBJ2-4 gives the full variable domain: NAGVMQNPRHLVRRRGQEARLRCSPMKGHSHVYWYRQLPEEGLKFMVYLQKENIIDESGMPKERFSAEFPKEGPSILRIQQVVRGDSAAYFCASSPGTGSLVNIQYFGAGTRLSVL.

The V gene is TRBV28, the J gene TRBJ1-4, with 8 nucleotides matching TRBD1. With 5 bases clipped from V and 0 bases from J, the junction kept 8 bases outside the gene matches. This CDR3 region has 17 residues. From germline, CDR1 is MDHEN and CDR2 SYDVKM. The CDR3 spells CASSPATGAATNEKLFF. CDR3 DNA: TGTGCCAGCAGTCCTGCGACAGGGGCGGCAACTAATGAAAAACTGTTTTTT.

Written as DNA, the CDR3 is TGTGCCAGCCATTCCGGGACAGCCTACGAGCAGTACTTC. Translated, it gives CASHSGTAYEQYF. This chain uses TRBV27 with TRBJ2-7, with 7 bases matching TRBD1. The germline V gene has CDR1 MNHEY and CDR2 SMNVEV (reference sequence). The CDR3 consists of 13 residues. The trim removed 8 bases at V and 2 bases at J, leaving 6 bases unmatched.

This chain links TRBV9 with TRBJ1-2, with 7 positions matching TRBD1. The CDR3 runs to 13 residues. Trimming cost V 3 bases and J 9 bases; bases outside gene matches: 8. CDR1 is SGDLS and CDR2 is YYNGEE in the germline V gene. The CDR3 DNA is TGTGCCAGCAGCGCAATACAGGGGATCAGCTACACCTTC. It codes for CASSAIQGISYTF.

The chain joins TRBV19 to TRBJ2-1; TRBD2 might be the D (6 bases). Trimming shortened V by 3 bases and J by 3 bases, and 15 bases separated the two germline ends. The length of the CDR3 is 16 residues. Germline-derived CDR1 and CDR2 are LNHDA and SQIVND (reference sequence). CDR3 in DNA: TGTGCCAGTAGTATTGTCGGCGGGGCGAACTACAATGAGCAGTTCTTC. Its translation: CASSIVGGANYNEQFF.

This clone turned up a few times. The chain recombines TRBV7-2 with TRBJ1-2; possibly TRBD1 for D (5 bases). V was clipped by 0 bases and J by 5 bases, with 10 bases between them. The V gene's germline CDR1 is SGHTA and CDR2 FQGNSA. The length of the CDR3 is 14 residues. DNA for the CDR3: TGTGCCAGCAGCTTAGCGCGGGGGGTTTATGGCTACACCTTC. Its translation is CASSLARGVYGYTF.

The chain links TRBV27 to TRBJ2-4; D might be TRBD2 (6 bases). This CDR3 region has 17 residues. Germline values: CDR1 MNHEY, CDR2 SMNVEV (reference sequence). Trimming removed 6 bases at V and 1 base at J, with 19 bases between. CDR3: CASSPVGLGLAKNIQYF. The CDR3 coding sequence is TGTGCCAGCAGCCCTGTGGGACTGGGTTTGGCCAAAAACATTCAGTACTTC.

This clone was seen just once. Other DNA sequences in the sample encode the same CDR3. This chain connects TRBV9 to TRBJ2-1; D not resolved. Trimming stripped 2 bases from V and 0 bases from J, with 6 bases between. Germline CDR1 reads SGDLS; CDR2 reads YYNGEE. This CDR3 is built from 14 residues. The CDR3 protein is CASSVASSYNEQFF. CDR3 in DNA: TGTGCCAGCAGCGTGGCCAGCTCCTACAATGAGCAGTTCTTC.

The chain has TRBV7-9 and TRBJ2-1; no definite D call. Germline V gene data show CDR1 as SEHNR and CDR2 as FQNEAQ (reference sequence). Trimming cost V 1 base and J 6 bases, with 10 bases left between them. This CDR3 has 14 amino acids. CDR3 coding DNA: TGTGCCAGCAGCTTAGGTATCGGTGGCAATGAGCAGTTCTTC. This encodes CASSLGIGGNEQFF.

The chain has TRBV7-6 and TRBJ2-7; D remains ambiguous. The CDR3 has 12 residues. The V gene lost 5 bases and the J gene lost 6 bases, with 11 bases spanning the gap. Germline CDR1 SGHVS, CDR2 FNYEAQ. The CDR3 DNA reads as TGTGCCAGCAGCACAGTTCCCTTCGAGCAGTACTTC. This sequence encodes CASSTVPFEQYF. Combining the CDR3 with reference TRBV7-6 and TRBJ2-7 gives the whole variable domain GAGVSQSPRYKVTKRGQDVALRCDPISGHVSLYWYRQALGQGPEFLTYFNYEAQQDKSGLPNDRFSAERPEGSISTLTIQRTEQRDSAMYRCASSTVPFEQYFGPGTRLTVT.

The gene calls are TRBV6-5 and TRBJ2-7; D call uncertain. The CDR3 has 13 amino acids. Germline V lookup: CDR1 MNHEY, CDR2 SVGAGI. V was pared by 6 bases and J by 2 bases, with 11 bases between. CDR3 loop: CASRPGVTYEQYF. The CDR3 bases are TGTGCCAGCAGGCCAGGAGTTACCTACGAGCAGTACTTC.

This clone was detected only once. V is TRBV7-8 and J is TRBJ2-7; the match to TRBD2 covers 11 bases. Germline CDR1 is SGHVS and CDR2 is FQNEAQ. The CDR3 has 14 amino acids. V shed 5 bases and J 6 bases; nucleotides not matched to a gene: 6. The CDR3 sequence is CASSLTSGRGEQYF. CDR3 nucleotide sequence: TGTGCCAGCAGCCTAACTAGCGGGAGAGGCGAGCAGTACTTC. The full variable domain, its missing parts supplied by reference TRBV7-8 and TRBJ2-7, is GAGVSQSPRYKVAKRGQDVALRCDPISGHVSLFWYQQALGQGPEFLTYFQNEAQLDKSGLPSDRFFAERPEGSVSTLKIQRTQQEDSAVYLCASSLTSGRGEQYFGPGTRLTVT.

The chain combines TRBV11-3 with TRBJ2-1, with TRBD2 matching over 14 bases. Germline V CDR1 and CDR2: SGHNT, YENEEA. The CDR3 sequence is 16 residues long. Losses at the gene ends were 5 bases for V and 8 bases for J; bases not matched to a gene: 8. The CDR3 protein is CASSTGTSGSKDEQFF. CDR3 sequence (DNA): TGTGCCAGCAGCACAGGGACTAGCGGGAGTAAGGATGAGCAGTTCTTC.

This rearrangement joins TRBV4-1 to TRBJ1-5; 10 bases are shared with TRBD1. CDR3 size: 17 residues. J lost 7 bases, V lost 1 base, and 10 bases had no gene match. Germline V gene lookup returns CDR1 MGHRA and CDR2 YSYEKL. CDR3 nucleotides: TGCGCCAGCAGCCAAGGACAGGGGGCAACGTTCGGGCAGCCCCAGCATTTT. It is translated as CASSQGQGATFGQPQHF.

The chain joins TRBV6-6 to TRBJ2-7; 11 bases agree with TRBD2. CDR3 length: 13 residues. The ends lost 6 bases at V and 7 bases at J; junction bases unmatched: 5. Germline lookup yields CDR1 MNHNY and CDR2 SVGAGI (reference sequence). This CDR3 is CASSLAGGWEQYF. The CDR3 region has the DNA TGTGCCAGCAGCTTAGCGGGAGGGTGGGAGCAGTACTTC.

As concerns this clone: Other DNA sequences from this sample encode an identical CDR3 as well. J is TRBJ2-3 and V is TRBV18; perhaps TRBD1 as D (7 bases). The CDR3 is made up of 14 amino acids. From germline, CDR1 is KGHSH and CDR2 LQKENI. With 3 bases removed from V and 5 bases from J, the gap between germline ends came to 12 bases. The CDR3 is CASSPGQGGDTQYF. In DNA form, the CDR3 reads TGTGCCAGCTCACCGGGGCAGGGGGGAGATACGCAGTATTTT. The whole variable domain, remainder taken from reference TRBV18 and TRBJ2-3, is NAGVMQNPRHLVRRRGQEARLRCSPMKGHSHVYWYRQLPEEGLKFMVYLQKENIIDESGMPKERFSAEFPKEGPSILRIQQVVRGDSAAYFCASSPGQGGDTQYFGPGTRLTVL.

This chain uses TRBV25-1 with TRBJ2-2, with a weak D call TRBD1 (6 bases). Germline CDR1 and CDR2: MGHDK and SYGVNS. Deletions cut 3 bases from V and 4 bases from J, with 12 bases between. This CDR3 spans 15 amino acids. The CDR3 DNA reads as TGTGCCAGCAGTGATAACGGCAGGGGCACCGGGGAGCTGTTTTTT. It is translated as CASSDNGRGTGELFF.

This rearrangement joins TRBV18 to TRBJ2-2; possibly TRBD2 for D (6 bases). Trimming cost V 3 bases and J 0 bases, with 8 bases left between them. The CDR3 is 15 amino acids. CDR1 KGHSH and CDR2 LQKENI come from the germline V gene. The CDR3 region has the DNA TGTGCCAGCTCACCGAGGGACTCGAACACCGGGGAGCTGTTTTTT. Translation: CASSPRDSNTGELFF. The whole variable domain, remainder taken from reference TRBV18 and TRBJ2-2, is NAGVMQNPRHLVRRRGQEARLRCSPMKGHSHVYWYRQLPEEGLKFMVYLQKENIIDESGMPKERFSAEFPKEGPSILRIQQVVRGDSAAYFCASSPRDSNTGELFFGEGSRLTVL.

The chain couples TRBV19 to TRBJ2-7; 7 positions match TRBD1. Losses at the gene ends were 5 bases for V and 2 bases for J; bases not matched to a gene: 6. CDR1 is LNHDA, CDR2 SQIVND, per germline (reference sequence). This CDR3 spans 14 amino acids. The CDR3 here is CASSLTGMAYEQYF. CDR3 nucleotides: TGTGCCAGTAGTCTGACAGGGATGGCCTACGAGCAGTACTTC.

The rearrangement uses TRBV28 and TRBJ1-3; 7 nucleotides agree with TRBD1. Germline assignment: CDR1 MDHEN and CDR2 SYDVKM. Unmatched junction bases numbered 4, after V lost 8 bases and J lost 0 bases. CDR3 length equals 14 residues. CDR3 region: CASGQASSGNTIYF. In DNA, the CDR3 is TGTGCCAGCGGACAGGCCAGCTCTGGAAACACCATATATTTT.

This rearrangement joins TRBV9 to TRBJ2-1; D uncertain. V was clipped by 2 bases and J by 0 bases, with 9 bases between them. Germline CDR1 SGDLS, CDR2 YYNGEE. The CDR3 contains 15 residues. The CDR3 loop is CASSVSVSSYNEQFF. CDR3 sequence (DNA): TGTGCCAGCAGCGTTTCAGTAAGCTCCTACAATGAGCAGTTCTTC.

The chain recombines TRBV5-1 with TRBJ2-7; tentatively, D is TRBD1 (5 bases). The CDR3 has 15 residues. The ends were cut back, 0 bases at V and 2 bases at J, with 12 bases in the middle. Germline values: CDR1 SGHRS, CDR2 YFSETQ. This chain's CDR3 is CASSLDPRGPYEQYF. CDR3 DNA sequence: TGCGCCAGCAGCTTGGACCCAAGGGGTCCCTACGAGCAGTACTTC. Variable domain in full (rest from reference TRBV5-1 and TRBJ2-7): KAGVTQTPRYLIKTRGQQVTLSCSPISGHRSVSWYQQTPGQGLQFLFEYFSETQRNKGNFPGRFSGRQFSNSRSEMNVSTLELGDSALYLCASSLDPRGPYEQYFGPGTRLTVT.

This sequence joins TRBV5-6 and TRBJ2-7, with a weak D call TRBD1 (7 bases). The germline gives CDR1 SGHDT, CDR2 YYEEEE. CDR3 length: 14 residues. The V end was cut by 8 bases, the J end by 3 bases, with 18 bases between. CDR3 nucleotides: TGTGCCAGTACTAAAGGGACAGCGGGCTACGAGCAGTACTTC. It is translated as CASTKGTAGYEQYF.

The genes are TRBV5-1 and TRBJ2-7; D is unclear. Per germline, CDR1 SGHRS and CDR2 YFSETQ. Trimming cost V 4 bases and J 3 bases, with 14 bases left between them. The CDR3 extends over 14 amino acids. CDR3 residues: CASSRTVSGYEQYF. CDR3 nucleotides: TGCGCCAGCAGCAGGACGGTGAGTGGCTACGAGCAGTACTTC.